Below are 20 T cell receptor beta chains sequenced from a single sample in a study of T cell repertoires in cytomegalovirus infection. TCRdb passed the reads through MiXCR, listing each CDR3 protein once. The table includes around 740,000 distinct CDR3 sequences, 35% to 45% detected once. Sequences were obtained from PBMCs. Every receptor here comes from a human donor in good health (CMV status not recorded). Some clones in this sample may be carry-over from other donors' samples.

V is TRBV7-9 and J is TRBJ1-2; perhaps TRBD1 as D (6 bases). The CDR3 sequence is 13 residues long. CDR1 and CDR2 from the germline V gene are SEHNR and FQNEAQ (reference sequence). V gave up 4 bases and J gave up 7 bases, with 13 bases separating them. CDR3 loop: CASSSGIGGGYTF. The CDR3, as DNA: TGTGCCAGCAGCTCTGGGATAGGGGGTGGCTACACCTTC. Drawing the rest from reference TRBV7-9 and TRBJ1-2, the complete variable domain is DTGVSQNPRHKITKRGQNVTFRCDPISEHNRLYWYRQTLGQGPEFLTYFQNEAQLEKSRLLSDRFSAERPKGSFSTLEIQRTEQGDSAMYLCASSSGIGGGYTFGSGTRLTVV.

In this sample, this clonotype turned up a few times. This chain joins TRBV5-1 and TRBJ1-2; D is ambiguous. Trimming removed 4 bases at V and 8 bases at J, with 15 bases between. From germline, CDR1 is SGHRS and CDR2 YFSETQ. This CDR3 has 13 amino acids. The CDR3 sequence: CASSPPDGWGYTF. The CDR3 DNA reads TGCGCCAGCAGCCCCCCTGATGGATGGGGCTACACCTTC.

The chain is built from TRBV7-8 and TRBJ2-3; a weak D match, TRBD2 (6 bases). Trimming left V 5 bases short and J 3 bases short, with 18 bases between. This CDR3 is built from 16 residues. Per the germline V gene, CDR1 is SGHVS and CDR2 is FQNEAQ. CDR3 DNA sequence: TGTGCCAGCAGCCTAATACAGGCGGGGAGGACAGATACGCAGTATTTT. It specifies CASSLIQAGRTDTQYF.

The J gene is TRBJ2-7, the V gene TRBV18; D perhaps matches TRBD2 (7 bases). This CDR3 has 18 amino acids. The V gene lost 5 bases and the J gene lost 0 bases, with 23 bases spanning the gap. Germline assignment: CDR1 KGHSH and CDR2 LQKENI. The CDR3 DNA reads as TGTGCCAGCTCATCGACCGGGACGGGGGGCCAGAGCTCCTACGAGCAGTACTTC. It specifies CASSSTGTGGQSSYEQYF. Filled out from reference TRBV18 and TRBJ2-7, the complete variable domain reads NAGVMQNPRHLVRRRGQEARLRCSPMKGHSHVYWYRQLPEEGLKFMVYLQKENIIDESGMPKERFSAEFPKEGPSILRIQQVVRGDSAAYFCASSSTGTGGQSSYEQYFGPGTRLTVT.

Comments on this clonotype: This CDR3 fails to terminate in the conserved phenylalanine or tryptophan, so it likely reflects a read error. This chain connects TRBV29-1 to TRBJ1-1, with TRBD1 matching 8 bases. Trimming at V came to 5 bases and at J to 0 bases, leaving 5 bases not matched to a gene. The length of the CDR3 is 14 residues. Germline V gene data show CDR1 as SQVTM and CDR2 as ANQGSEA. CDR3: CSVQGQALNTEAFL. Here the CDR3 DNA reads TGCAGCGTTCAGGGACAGGCGCTGAACACTGAAGCTTTCTTG.

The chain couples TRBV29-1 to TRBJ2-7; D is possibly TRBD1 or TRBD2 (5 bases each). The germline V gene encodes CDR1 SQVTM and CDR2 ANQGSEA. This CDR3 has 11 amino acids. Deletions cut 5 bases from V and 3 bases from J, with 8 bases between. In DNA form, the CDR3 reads TGCAGCGTTCTGGGGGTCTACGAGCAGTACTTC. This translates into CSVLGVYEQYF.

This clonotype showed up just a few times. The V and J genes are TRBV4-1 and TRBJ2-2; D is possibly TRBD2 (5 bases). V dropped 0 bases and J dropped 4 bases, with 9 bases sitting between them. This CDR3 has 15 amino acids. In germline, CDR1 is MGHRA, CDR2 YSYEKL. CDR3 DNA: TGCGCCAGCAGCCAAGAGGATGAGGGCACCGGGGAGCTGTTTTTT. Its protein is CASSQEDEGTGELFF.

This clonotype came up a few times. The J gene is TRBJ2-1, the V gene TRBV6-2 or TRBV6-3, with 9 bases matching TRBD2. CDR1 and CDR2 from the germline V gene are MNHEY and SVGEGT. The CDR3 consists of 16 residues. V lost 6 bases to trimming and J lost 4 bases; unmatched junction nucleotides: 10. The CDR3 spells CASSLPTSGMYNEQFF. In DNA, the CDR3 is TGTGCCAGCAGCCTCCCGACTAGCGGAATGTACAATGAGCAGTTCTTC.

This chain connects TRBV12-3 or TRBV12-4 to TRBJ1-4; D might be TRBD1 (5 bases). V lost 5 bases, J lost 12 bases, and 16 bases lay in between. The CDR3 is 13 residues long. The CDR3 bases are TGTGCCAGCAGTACCCGGACGGGGCTTCAACTGTTTTTT. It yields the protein CASSTRTGLQLFF.

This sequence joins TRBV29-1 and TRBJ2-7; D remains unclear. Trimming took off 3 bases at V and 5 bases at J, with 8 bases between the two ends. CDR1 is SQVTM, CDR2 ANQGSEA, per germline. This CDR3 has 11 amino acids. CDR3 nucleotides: TGCAGCGTTGACTGGGGTGACGAGCAGTACTTC. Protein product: CSVDWGDEQYF.

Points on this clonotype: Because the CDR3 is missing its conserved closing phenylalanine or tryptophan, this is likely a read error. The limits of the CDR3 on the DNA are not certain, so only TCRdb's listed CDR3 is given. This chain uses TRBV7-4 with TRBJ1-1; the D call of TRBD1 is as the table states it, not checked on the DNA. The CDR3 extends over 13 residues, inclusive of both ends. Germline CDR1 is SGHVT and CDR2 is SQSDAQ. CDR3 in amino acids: CASSLASRGEDFV.

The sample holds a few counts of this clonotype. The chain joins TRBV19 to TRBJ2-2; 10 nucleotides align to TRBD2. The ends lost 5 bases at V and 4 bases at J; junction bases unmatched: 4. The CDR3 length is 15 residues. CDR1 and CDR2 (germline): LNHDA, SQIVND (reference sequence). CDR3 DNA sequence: TGTGCCAGTAGTGGAGCGGGAGGGCCCACCGGGGAGCTGTTTTTT. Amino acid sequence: CASSGAGGPTGELFF.

The DNA for the CDR3 is TGTGCCAGCAGTTTCAACGAAGAGCAGTTCTTC. Amino acid sequence: CASSFNEEQFF. The chain joins TRBV12-3 or TRBV12-4 to TRBJ2-1; D is uncertain. The V gene lost 3 bases and the J gene lost 10 bases, with 7 bases spanning the gap. This CDR3 region has 11 residues.

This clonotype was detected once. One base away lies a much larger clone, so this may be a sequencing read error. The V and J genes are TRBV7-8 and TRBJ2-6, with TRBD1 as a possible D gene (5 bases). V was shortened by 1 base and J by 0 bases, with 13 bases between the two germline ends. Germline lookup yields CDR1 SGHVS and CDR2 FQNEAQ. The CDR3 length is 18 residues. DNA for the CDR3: TGTGCCAGCAGCTTAGTTAGGACATGGCTCTCTGGGGCCAACGTCCTGACTTTC. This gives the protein CASSLVRTWLSGANVLTF.

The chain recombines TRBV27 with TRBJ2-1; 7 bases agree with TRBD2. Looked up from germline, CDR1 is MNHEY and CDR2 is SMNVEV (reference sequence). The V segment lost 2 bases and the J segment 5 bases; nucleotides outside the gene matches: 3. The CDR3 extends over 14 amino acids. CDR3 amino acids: CASSLLAVHNEQFF. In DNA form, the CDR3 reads TGTGCCAGCAGTTTACTAGCGGTTCACAATGAGCAGTTCTTC.

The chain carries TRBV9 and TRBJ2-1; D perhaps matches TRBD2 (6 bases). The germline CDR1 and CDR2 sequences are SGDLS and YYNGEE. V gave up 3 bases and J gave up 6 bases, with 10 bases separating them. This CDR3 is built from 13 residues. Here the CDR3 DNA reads TGTGCCAGCAGCGGGAGACTAGGCAATGAGCAGTTCTTC. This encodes CASSGRLGNEQFF.

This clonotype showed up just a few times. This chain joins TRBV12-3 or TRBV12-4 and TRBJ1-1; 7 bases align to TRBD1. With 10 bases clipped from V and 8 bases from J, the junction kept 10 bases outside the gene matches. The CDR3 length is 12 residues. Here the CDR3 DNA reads TGTGCCACCAGGGGGGCTAAACAGGAAGCTTTCTTT. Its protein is CATRGAKQEAFF.

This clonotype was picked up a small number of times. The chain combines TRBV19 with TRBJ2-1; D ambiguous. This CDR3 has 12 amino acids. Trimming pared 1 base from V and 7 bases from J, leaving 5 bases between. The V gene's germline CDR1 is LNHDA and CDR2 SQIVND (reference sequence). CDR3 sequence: CASSIALNEQFF. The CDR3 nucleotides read TGTGCCAGTAGTATAGCCCTGAATGAGCAGTTCTTC.

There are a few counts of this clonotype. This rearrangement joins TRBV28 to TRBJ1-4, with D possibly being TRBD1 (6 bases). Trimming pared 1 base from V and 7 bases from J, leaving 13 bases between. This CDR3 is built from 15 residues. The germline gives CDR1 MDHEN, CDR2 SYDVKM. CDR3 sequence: CASSLLGGRSEKLFF. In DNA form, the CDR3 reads TGTGCCAGCAGTTTATTGGGGGGCCGCAGTGAAAAACTGTTTTTT.

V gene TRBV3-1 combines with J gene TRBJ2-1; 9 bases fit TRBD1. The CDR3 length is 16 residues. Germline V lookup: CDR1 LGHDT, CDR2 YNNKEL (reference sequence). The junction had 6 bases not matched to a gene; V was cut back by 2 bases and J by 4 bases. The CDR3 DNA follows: TGTGCCAGCAGCCAACACGGGACAGGGAGTTACAATGAGCAGTTCTTC. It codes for CASSQHGTGSYNEQFF.